Listed below are T cell receptor beta chains from one sample, sequenced in a study of a mutant IDH1 vaccine in newly diagnosed glioma. Measured with immunoSEQ multiplex PCR; TCRdb has only the in-frame clones, and not every one. The sample lists fewer than 35,000 clones; 88% were seen once. No antigen has been identified for these receptors. The sample in question was PBMCs, obtained from a glioma patient whose treatment included an IDH1 peptide vaccine. Receptors originate from a man aged 35 to 55 with glioma. The conserved cysteine and the conserved F or W are not part of the CDR3 here.

v_gene	j_gene	CDR3aa
TRBV19	TRBJ2-3	ASSMFGSKDTQY
TRBV5-6	TRBJ2-2	ASSFLLPRRNTGELF
TRBV7-2	TRBJ1-1	ASSLAGGQNTEAF
TRBV5-1	TRBJ2-7	ASSGRDRVPYEQY
TRBV7-9	TRBJ2-5	ASSLKGFVAEETQY
TRBV5-1	TRBJ2-3	ASSLAGSSTDTQY
TRBV9	TRBJ1-2	ASSVARQGTAGYT
TRBV28	TRBJ1-2	ASSLQGANYGYT
TRBV7-9	TRBJ1-2	ASSSSGTDGYGYT
TRBV29-1	TRBJ1-1	SVETNMNTEAF
TRBV25-1	TRBJ2-1	ASSEPARNEQF
TRBV7-9	TRBJ1-4	ASANLAGGNEKLF
TRBV10-1	TRBJ2-3	ASSEYGLEGDEDTQY
TRBV28	TRBJ2-2	ASTSGGGYTGELF
TRBV4-2	TRBJ1-3	ASSQFDSTSGNTIY
TRBV27	TRBJ2-5	ASSEGGTQY
TRBV6-4	TRBJ2-4	ASSAGGGTNIQY
TRBV28	TRBJ2-3	ASSPASGRGGDTQY
TRBV5-1	TRBJ1-1	ASSLAVGSYTEAF
TRBV5-1	TRBJ2-5	ASSFSLALEGAYQETQY
TRBV5-1	TRBJ2-2	ASSPLPSGGAGELF
TRBV28	TRBJ1-3	ASVENRGNLGSGNTIY
TRBV9	TRBJ2-2	ASSRLSGRATGELF
TRBV7-2	TRBJ2-5	ASSLLGGVHQQTQY
TRBV28	TRBJ1-4	ASSLAGPNEKLF
TRBV11-2	TRBJ1-4	ASSFGGGVVNEKLF
TRBV10-3	TRBJ1-3	AITAGQAGTGNTIY